The source of this TCR beta chain is a study of metastatic and nonmetastatic thyroid tumors. Study information: A comparison of repertoires was made across blood and tumor or nodule tissue from malignant and benign thyroid patients.

Thyroid surgery took place with no prior treatment in any patient. By share, this clone ranks as medium-sized (0.01 to 0.1%). Its specificity is unknown. Findings and caveats of the study: In both blood and tumor samples, TCR beta diversity was reported significantly higher for malignant than benign nodules.

Under the authors' procedure: A classifier for distant metastasis in papillary thyroid cancer was constructed using CDR3 differences observed across clinicopathological groups. TCRdb re-called clones via MiXCR from the PCR reads. TCRdb, not the authors, supplied the V and J calls. The table has about 70,000 clones, less than 20% seen once. CDR1 is LGHDT and CDR2 is YNNKEL in the germline V gene (reference sequence). The CDR3 runs to 14 residues. The J segment lost 0 bases and the V segment lost 6 bases, leaving 2 bases of the junction unmatched. The source is a female donor with papillary thyroid cancer or a benign thyroid nodule (not recorded which). Some clones in this sample may be carry-over from other donors' samples. Sample: blood. The V call is TRBV3-1, the J call TRBJ1-3, with 7 bases lining up with TRBD1. CDR3 protein: CASRGDSSGNTIYF. Written as DNA, the CDR3 is TGTGCCAGCAGGGGGGACAGCTCTGGAAACACCATATATTTT. Filled out from reference TRBV3-1 and TRBJ1-3, the complete variable domain reads DTAVSQTPKYLVTQMGNDKSIKCEQNLGHDTMYWYKQDSKKFLKIMFSYNNKELIINETVPNRFSPKSPDKAHLNLHINSLELGDSAVYFCASRGDSSGNTIYFGEGSWLTVV.